This TCR beta chain is drawn from a study of blood T cell repertoires in COVID-19. Overall study: Nucleic acid was either cDNA or gDNA, and it came from T cells, B-cell-depleted T cells, or PBMCs.

CDR1 and CDR2 from the germline V gene are MGHRA and YSYEKL. The CDR3 runs to 14 residues. The V and J ends lost 0 bases and 11 bases, in that order; junction bases with no gene match: 9. Some clones are missing from TCRdb's copy, which holds only in-frame ones; the method was immunoSEQ multiplex PCR. The sample has about 110,000 clones, 71% seen once. The sequenced sample was peripheral blood. The sequence derives from a woman aged 40 to 50 with acute or convalescent COVID-19. The chain recombines TRBV4-1 with TRBJ1-1; 7 bases are a match to TRBD1. CDR3 nucleotide sequence: TGCGCCAGCAGCCAAGATGGGGCAGGGGGTGCCGCTTTCTTT. Translated: CASSQDGAGGAAFF.